The 4 T cell receptor beta chains given below trace back to one sample, sequenced in a study of tumor and adjacent non-tumor tissue in lung cancer. The library came from three nested PCR rounds adapted from ARM-PCR protocols. TCRdb recomputed calls from the multiplex PCR reads with MiXCR, one row per CDR3 protein. The sample consists of more than 85,000 distinct CDR3 sequences, around three fifths of them appearing once. No cell sorting was done before RNA was extracted from the tissue. The normal lung tissue was taken more than 3 cm from the tumor edge. The sequenced sample consisted of distant non-tumor lung tissue. The source of these receptors is a man aged 25 to 40 with non-small cell lung cancer.

On this clonotype: The junction does not match germline at one end; this may be a read error. This chain joins TRBV4-2 and TRBJ2-2; tentatively, D is TRBD1 or TRBD2 (5 bases each). This CDR3 is 16 amino acids long. Germline V gene lookup returns CDR1 LGHNA and CDR2 YNFKEQ. DNA for the CDR3: TGTGCCAGCAGCCAAGAGGAAGGCAGGGTTGACGGGGAGCTGTTTTTC. Translating gives CASSQEEGRVDGELFF.

On this clonotype: Here the CDR3 omits its conserved ending phenylalanine or tryptophan, so a read error is the likely source. CDR3 protein: CSARASDRSSYNSLLHL. The CDR3 region has the DNA TGCAGTGCTAGAGCCTCCGACAGGAGCTCCTATAATTCACTCCTCCACTTA. The chain uses TRBV20-1 and TRBJ1-6; tentatively, D is TRBD1 (6 bases). The germline CDR1 and CDR2 sequences are DFQATT and SNEGSKA (reference sequence). This CDR3 has 17 amino acids.

Worth noting for this clonotype: The junction shows a germline mismatch at one end, possibly a read error. The rearrangement uses TRBV4-3 and TRBJ1-1, with D uncertain. This CDR3 comprises 17 residues. Germline V gives CDR1 LGHNA, CDR2 YSLEER. CDR3 nucleotides: TGCCCCAGCAGCCAAGATGGGTCAGCCATTATGAACACTGAAGCTTTCTTT. Translating it yields CPSSQDGSAIMNTEAFF.

In the case of this clonotype: The CDR3 does not end in the conserved phenylalanine or tryptophan, so this is likely a read error. This chain links TRBV7-9 with TRBJ2-1, with D unresolved. V lost 2 bases to trimming and J lost 1 base, with 6 bases between them. CDR1 is SEHNR and CDR2 is FQNEAQ in the germline V gene (reference sequence). CDR3 length equals 14 residues. The CDR3: CASSLLPSYNEQFS. The CDR3 DNA reads TGTGCCAGCAGCTTACTGCCTTCCTACAATGAGCAGTTCTCC.